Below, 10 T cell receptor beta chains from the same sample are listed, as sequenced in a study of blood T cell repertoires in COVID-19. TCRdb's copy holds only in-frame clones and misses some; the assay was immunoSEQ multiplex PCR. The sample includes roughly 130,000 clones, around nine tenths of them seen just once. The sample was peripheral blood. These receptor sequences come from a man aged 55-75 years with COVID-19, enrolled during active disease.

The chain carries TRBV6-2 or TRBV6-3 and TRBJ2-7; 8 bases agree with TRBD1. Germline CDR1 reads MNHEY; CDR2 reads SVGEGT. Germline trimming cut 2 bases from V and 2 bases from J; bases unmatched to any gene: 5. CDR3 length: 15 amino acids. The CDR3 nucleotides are TGTGCCAGCAGTTACGAACAGGGGGTAGCCTACGAGCAGTACTTC. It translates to CASSYEQGVAYEQYF.

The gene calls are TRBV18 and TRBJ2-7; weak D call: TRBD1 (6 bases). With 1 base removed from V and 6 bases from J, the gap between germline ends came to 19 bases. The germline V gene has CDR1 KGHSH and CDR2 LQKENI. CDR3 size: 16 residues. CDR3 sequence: CASSPQTWDTASEQYF. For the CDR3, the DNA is TGTGCCAGCTCACCACAGACATGGGACACTGCGAGCGAGCAGTACTTC.

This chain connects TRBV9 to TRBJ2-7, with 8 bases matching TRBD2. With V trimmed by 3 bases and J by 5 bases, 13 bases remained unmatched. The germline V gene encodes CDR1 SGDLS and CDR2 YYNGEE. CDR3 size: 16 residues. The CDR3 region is CASSADQAGTRNEQYF. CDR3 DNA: TGTGCCAGCAGCGCCGATCAGGCCGGGACTAGGAACGAGCAGTACTTC.

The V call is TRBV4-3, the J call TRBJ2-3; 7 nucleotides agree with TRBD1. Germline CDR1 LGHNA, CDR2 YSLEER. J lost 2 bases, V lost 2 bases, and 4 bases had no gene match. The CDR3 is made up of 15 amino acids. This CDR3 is CASSQQGQYTDTQYF. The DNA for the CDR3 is TGCGCCAGCAGCCAACAGGGACAGTACACAGATACGCAGTATTTT.

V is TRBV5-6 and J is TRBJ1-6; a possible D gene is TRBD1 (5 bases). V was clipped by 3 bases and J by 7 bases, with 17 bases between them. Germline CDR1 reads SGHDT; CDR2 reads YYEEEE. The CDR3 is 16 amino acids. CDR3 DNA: TGTGCCAGCAGCTGGGGCCCGGGCAGGGCAAATTCACCCCTCCACTTT. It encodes CASSWGPGRANSPLHF.

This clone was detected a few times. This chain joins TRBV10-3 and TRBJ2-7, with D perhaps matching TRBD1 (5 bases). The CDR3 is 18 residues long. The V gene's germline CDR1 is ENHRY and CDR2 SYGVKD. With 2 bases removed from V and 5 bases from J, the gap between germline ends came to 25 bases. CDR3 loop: CAISEPRRRQGVLDEQYF. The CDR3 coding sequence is TGTGCCATCAGTGAGCCTCGCCGTAGGCAGGGTGTTTTGGACGAGCAGTACTTC.

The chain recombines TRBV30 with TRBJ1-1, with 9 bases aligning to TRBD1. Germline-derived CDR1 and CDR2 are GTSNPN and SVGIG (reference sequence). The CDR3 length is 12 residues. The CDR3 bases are TGTGCTTGGGACAGGGTGGGTACTGAAGCTTTCTTT. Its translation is CAWDRVGTEAFF.

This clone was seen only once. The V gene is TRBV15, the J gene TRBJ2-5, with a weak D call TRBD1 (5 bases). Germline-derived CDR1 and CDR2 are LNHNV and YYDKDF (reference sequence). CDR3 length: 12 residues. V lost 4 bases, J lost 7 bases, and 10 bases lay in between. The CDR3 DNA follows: TGTGCCACCAGCACCCCCCAGGGGACCCAGTACTTC. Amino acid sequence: CATSTPQGTQYF.

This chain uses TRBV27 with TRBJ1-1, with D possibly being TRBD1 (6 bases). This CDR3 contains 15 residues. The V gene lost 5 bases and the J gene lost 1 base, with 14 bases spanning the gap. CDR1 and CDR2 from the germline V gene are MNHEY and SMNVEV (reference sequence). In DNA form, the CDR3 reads TGTGCCAGCAGTCTCTCCGGGACAAAGAACACTGAAGCTTTCTTT. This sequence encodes CASSLSGTKNTEAFF.

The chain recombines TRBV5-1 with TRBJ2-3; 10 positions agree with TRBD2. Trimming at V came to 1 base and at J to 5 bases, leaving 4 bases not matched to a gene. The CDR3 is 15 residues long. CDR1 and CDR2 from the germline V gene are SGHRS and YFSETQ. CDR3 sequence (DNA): TGCGCCAGCAGCTTGCTAGCGGGAGATAAAGATACGCAGTATTTT. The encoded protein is CASSLLAGDKDTQYF.